Listed here are 10 T cell receptor beta chains from one sample, sequenced in a study of blood T cell repertoires in COVID-19. Sequencing used immunoSEQ multiplex PCR; TCRdb keeps in-frame clones, though not all of them. Among 250,000 to 350,000 clones, 88% were seen once, and the ten largest hold approximately 4%. Sequencing was carried out using peripheral blood. These receptors originate from a woman in her fifties or sixties with active or convalescent COVID-19.

The chain joins TRBV7-8 to TRBJ2-5, with 8 bases lining up with TRBD2. With 1 base clipped from V and 1 base from J, the junction kept 2 bases outside the gene matches. This CDR3 is built from 15 residues. From germline, CDR1 is SGHVS and CDR2 FQNEAQ. The CDR3 loop reads CASSLEGLAQETQYF. The CDR3 DNA sequence: TGTGCCAGCAGCTTAGAAGGACTAGCCCAAGAGACCCAGTACTTC.

The J gene is TRBJ1-4, the V gene TRBV29-1, with a possible D match to TRBD1 (5 bases). CDR1 and CDR2 (germline): SQVTM, ANQGSEA. The CDR3 consists of 13 residues. Between the trimmed V and J ends, which lost 5 bases and 7 bases, there was a span of 14 bases. The CDR3 reads CSVLSGLSEKLFF. The CDR3 DNA follows: TGCAGCGTTCTTTCAGGGTTGAGTGAAAAACTGTTTTTT.

This clone occurred once. This chain links TRBV19 with TRBJ2-7; no clear D. Germline CDR1 reads LNHDA; CDR2 reads SQIVND (reference sequence). The CDR3 consists of 14 residues. The V end lost 7 bases, the J end lost 1 base, and 14 bases lay between the germline ends. Written as DNA, the CDR3 is TGTGCCAGTACCCCCTCCGCCGGTTCCTACGAGCAGTACTTC. The encoded protein is CASTPSAGSYEQYF. The full variable domain, its missing parts supplied by reference TRBV19 and TRBJ2-7, is DGGITQSPKYLFRKEGQNVTLSCEQNLNHDAMYWYRQDPGQGLRLIYYSQIVNDFQKGDIAEGYSVSREKKESFPLTVTSAQKNPTAFYLCASTPSAGSYEQYFGPGTRLTVT.

The chain has TRBV19 and TRBJ1-1, with D perhaps matching TRBD1 (5 bases). There are 14 residues in the CDR3. The germline V gene has CDR1 LNHDA and CDR2 SQIVND (reference sequence). With 5 bases removed from V and 0 bases from J, the gap between germline ends came to 10 bases. CDR3 DNA: TGTGCCAGTAGTCACAGGAGCATGAACACTGAAGCTTTCTTT. Translated: CASSHRSMNTEAFF.

The chain uses TRBV4-3 and TRBJ2-7; TRBD1 agrees at 10 bases. The CDR3 totals 15 residues. The V and J ends lost 0 bases and 4 bases, in that order; junction bases with no gene match: 3. Germline-derived CDR1 and CDR2 are LGHNA and YSLEER. CDR3 amino acids: CASSQEGTGVYEQYF. The CDR3 DNA sequence: TGCGCCAGCAGCCAAGAAGGGACAGGGGTTTACGAGCAGTACTTC.

The chain has TRBV6-5 and TRBJ1-1; no reliable D call. The ends were cut back, 8 bases at V and 1 base at J, with 14 bases in the middle. The CDR3 is 14 residues long. The V gene's germline CDR1 is MNHEY and CDR2 SVGAGI. The CDR3 region is CASPPDGRNTEAFF. CDR3 nucleotides: TGTGCCAGCCCCCCCGACGGGAGGAACACTGAAGCTTTCTTT.

The J gene is TRBJ1-6, the V gene TRBV30, with 10 positions matching TRBD1. CDR1 is GTSNPN, CDR2 SVGIG, per germline (reference sequence). Unmatched junction bases numbered 3, after V lost 2 bases and J lost 8 bases. The CDR3 contains 14 residues. DNA for the CDR3: TGTGCCTGGAGTCCCGGGACAGGGGATTCACCCCTCCACTTT. Its protein is CAWSPGTGDSPLHF.

This chain uses TRBV28 with TRBJ2-1, with D maybe TRBD2 (6 bases). V was trimmed by 5 bases and J by 1 base, leaving 18 bases between them. CDR3 length equals 17 residues. Germline CDR1 MDHEN, CDR2 SYDVKM. CDR3 DNA sequence: TGTGCCAGCAGTCCCCCGCTGGGCGGGGCGTCCTACAATGAGCAGTTCTTC. Residues: CASSPPLGGASYNEQFF.

The CDR3 DNA reads TGCAGTGCTAGTTACGGGCAGAGGGGGTATAATTCACCCCTCCACTTT. This gives the protein CSASYGQRGYNSPLHF. The chain links TRBV20-1 to TRBJ1-6, with D possibly matching TRBD1 (6 bases). This CDR3 has 16 amino acids. Per the germline V gene, CDR1 is DFQATT and CDR2 is SNEGSKA (reference sequence). V was pared by 3 bases and J by 4 bases, with 16 bases between.

This chain uses TRBV7-3 with TRBJ2-1; 10 bases line up with TRBD1. Germline CDR1 reads SGHTA; CDR2 reads FQGTGA. The CDR3 covers 15 residues. V shed 6 bases, J shed 7 bases, and the junction held 9 bases outside the gene matches. This chain's CDR3 is CASSYDRGRENEQFF. The DNA for the CDR3 is TGTGCCAGCAGTTATGACAGGGGGCGTGAGAATGAGCAGTTCTTC.